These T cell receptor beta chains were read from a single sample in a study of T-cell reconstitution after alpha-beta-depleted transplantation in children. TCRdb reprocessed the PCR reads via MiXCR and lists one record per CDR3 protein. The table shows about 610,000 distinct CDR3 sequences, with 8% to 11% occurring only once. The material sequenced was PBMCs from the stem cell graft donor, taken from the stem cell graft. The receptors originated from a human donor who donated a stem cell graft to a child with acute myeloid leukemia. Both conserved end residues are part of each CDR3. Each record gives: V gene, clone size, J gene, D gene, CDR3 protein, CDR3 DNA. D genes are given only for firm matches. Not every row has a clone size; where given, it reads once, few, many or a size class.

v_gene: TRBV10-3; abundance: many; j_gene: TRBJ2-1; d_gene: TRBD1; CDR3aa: CAIRAGQGIPGGSYNEQFF; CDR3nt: TGTGCCATCAGAGCGGGACAGGGGATCCCTGGGGGCTCCTACAATGAGCAGTTCTTC
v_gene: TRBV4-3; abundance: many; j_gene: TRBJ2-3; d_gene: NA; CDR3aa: CASSQDRLATDTQYF; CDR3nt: TGCGCCAGCAGCCAAGATAGGCTTGCCACAGATACGCAGTATTTT
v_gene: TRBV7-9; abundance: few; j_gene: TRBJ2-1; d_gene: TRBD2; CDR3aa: CASSMGTSGDKQFF; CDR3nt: TGTGCCAGCAGCATGGGGACTAGCGGGGATAAGCAGTTCTTC
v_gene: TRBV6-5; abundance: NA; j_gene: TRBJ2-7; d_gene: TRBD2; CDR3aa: CASSYAGGEQYF; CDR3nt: TGTGCCAGCAGTTACGCGGGGGGGGAGCAGTACTTC
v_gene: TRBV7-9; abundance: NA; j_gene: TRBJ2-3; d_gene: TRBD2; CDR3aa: CASSLARGKGDTQYF; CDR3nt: TGTGCCAGCAGCTTAGCGCGGGGGAAAGGGGATACGCAGTATTTT
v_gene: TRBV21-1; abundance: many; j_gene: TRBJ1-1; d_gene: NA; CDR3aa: CASRHFRGPTEAFF; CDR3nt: TGTGCCAGCCGTCATTTTCGGGGTCCCACTGAAGCTTTCTTT
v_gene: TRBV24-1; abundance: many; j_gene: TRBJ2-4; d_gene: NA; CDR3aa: CATSDSNIQYF; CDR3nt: TGTGCCACCAGTGATTCAAACATTCAGTACTTC
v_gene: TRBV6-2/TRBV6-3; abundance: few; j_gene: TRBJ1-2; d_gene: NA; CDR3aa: CASTAGHLNYGYTF; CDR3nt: TGTGCCAGCACCGCGGGACACCTTAACTATGGCTACACCTTC
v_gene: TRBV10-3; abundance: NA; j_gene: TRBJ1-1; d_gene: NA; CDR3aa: CAITVRSDDSEAFF; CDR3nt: TGTGCCATCACCGTACGTTCAGACGACTCTGAAGCTTTCTTT
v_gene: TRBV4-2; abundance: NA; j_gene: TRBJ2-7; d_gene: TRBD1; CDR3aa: CASSQEDRGIGEQYF; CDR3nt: TGTGCCAGCAGCCAAGAGGACAGGGGCATTGGCGAGCAGTACTTC
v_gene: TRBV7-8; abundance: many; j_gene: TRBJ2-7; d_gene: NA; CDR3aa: CASSLTSGGSREQYF; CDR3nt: TGTGCCAGCAGCTTAACGAGCGGCGGGTCCCGAGAGCAGTACTTC
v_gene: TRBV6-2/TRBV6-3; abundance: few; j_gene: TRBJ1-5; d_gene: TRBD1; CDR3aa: CASSYTAGGEPQHF; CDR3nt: TGTGCCAGCAGTTACACGGCAGGGGGGGAGCCCCAGCATTTT
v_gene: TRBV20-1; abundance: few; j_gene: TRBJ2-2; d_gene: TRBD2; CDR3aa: CSARGGGRTGELFF; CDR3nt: TGCAGTGCTAGAGGAGGCGGGAGGACAGGGGAGCTGTTTTTT
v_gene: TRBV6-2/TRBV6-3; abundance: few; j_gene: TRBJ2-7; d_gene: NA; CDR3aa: CASKRAGSYEQYF; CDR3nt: TGTGCCAGCAAAAGGGCGGGATCCTACGAGCAGTACTTC
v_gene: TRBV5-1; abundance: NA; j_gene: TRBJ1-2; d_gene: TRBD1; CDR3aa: CASSPVQGAGGYTF; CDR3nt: TGCGCCAGCAGCCCAGTCCAGGGGGCAGGTGGCTACACCTTC
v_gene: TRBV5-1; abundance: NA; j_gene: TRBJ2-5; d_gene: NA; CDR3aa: CASSLIRDQETQYF; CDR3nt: TGCGCCAGCAGCTTGATCAGAGACCAAGAGACCCAGTACTTC
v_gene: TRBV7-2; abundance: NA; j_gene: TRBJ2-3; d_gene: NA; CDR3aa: CASSLGGGFRTDTQYF; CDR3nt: TGTGCCAGCAGCTTAGGGGGGGGCTTCAGAACAGATACGCAGTATTTT
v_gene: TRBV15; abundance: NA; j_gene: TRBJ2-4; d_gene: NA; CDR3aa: CATSRDQNSGTVVNIQYF; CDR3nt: TGTGCCACCAGCAGAGATCAGAATTCCGGGACGGTAGTTAACATTCAGTACTTC
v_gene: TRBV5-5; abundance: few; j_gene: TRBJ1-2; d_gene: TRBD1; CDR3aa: CASSLGLQGGNYGYTF; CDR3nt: TGTGCCAGCAGCTTGGGGCTACAGGGGGGTAACTATGGCTACACCTTC
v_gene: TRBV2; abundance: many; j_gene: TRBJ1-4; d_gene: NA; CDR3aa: CASNSRSNEKLFF; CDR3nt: TGTGCCAGCAACTCACGAAGTAATGAAAAACTGTTTTTT
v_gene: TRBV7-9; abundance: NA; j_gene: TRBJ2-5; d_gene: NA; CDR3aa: CASSLNSGKETQYF; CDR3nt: TGTGCCAGCAGCTTAAATTCGGGAAAAGAGACCCAGTACTTC
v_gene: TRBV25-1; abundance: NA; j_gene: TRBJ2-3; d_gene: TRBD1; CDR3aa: CASSEYQGTGGDSDTQYF; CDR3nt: TGTGCCAGCAGTGAATATCAGGGGACAGGGGGCGATTCAGATACGCAGTATTTT
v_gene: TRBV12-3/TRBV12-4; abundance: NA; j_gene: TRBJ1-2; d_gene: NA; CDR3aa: CASSPQLYYGYTF; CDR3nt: TGTGCCAGCAGTCCCCAGTTATACTATGGCTACACCTTC
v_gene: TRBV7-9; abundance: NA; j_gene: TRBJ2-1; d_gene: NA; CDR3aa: CASGSGSYNEQFF; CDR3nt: TGTGCCAGCGGGTCGGGTTCTTACAATGAGCAGTTCTTC
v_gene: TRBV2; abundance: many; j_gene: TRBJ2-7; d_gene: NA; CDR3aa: CASSYSSYEQYF; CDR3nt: TGTGCCAGCAGTTACTCGTCCTACGAGCAGTACTTC
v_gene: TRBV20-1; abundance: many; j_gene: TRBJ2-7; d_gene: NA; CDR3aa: CSASSTVWLYEQYF; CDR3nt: TGCAGTGCTAGTAGTACAGTCTGGCTCTACGAGCAGTACTTC
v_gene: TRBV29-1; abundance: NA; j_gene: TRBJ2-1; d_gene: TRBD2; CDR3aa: CSVGYVSGRTYNEQFF; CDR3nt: TGCAGCGTCGGATATGTTAGCGGGAGGACCTACAATGAGCAGTTCTTC
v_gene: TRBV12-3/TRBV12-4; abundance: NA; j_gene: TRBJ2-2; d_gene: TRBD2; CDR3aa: CASRLAGATGELFF; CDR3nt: TGTGCCAGCAGACTAGCGGGAGCGACCGGGGAGCTGTTTTTT
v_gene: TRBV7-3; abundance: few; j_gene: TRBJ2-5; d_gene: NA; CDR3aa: CASSLNGAGGETQYF; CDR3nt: TGTGCCAGCAGCTTAAACGGCGCCGGCGGGGAGACCCAGTACTTC
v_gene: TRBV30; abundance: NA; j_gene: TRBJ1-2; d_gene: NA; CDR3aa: CAWSPGNYGYTF; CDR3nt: TGTGCCTGGAGTCCGGGAAACTATGGCTACACCTTC
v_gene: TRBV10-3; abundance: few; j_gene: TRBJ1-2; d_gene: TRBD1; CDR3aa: CAISESKQGTNYGYTF; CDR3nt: TGTGCCATCAGTGAGTCGAAACAGGGGACTAACTATGGCTACACCTTC